This T cell receptor (beta chain) was obtained from a study of shared clonotypes between healthy human individuals. CDR1 is LNHDA and CDR2 is SQIVND in the germline V gene (reference sequence). The CDR3 totals 13 residues. After removal of 7 bases from V and 6 bases from J, the junction contained 4 bases not matched to a gene. Some clones are missing from TCRdb's copy, which holds only in-frame ones; the method was immunoSEQ multiplex PCR. The sample has about 1.5 million clones, 95% to 99% seen once. This sequence originates from a man under 40 in good health. This chain connects TRBV19 to TRBJ2-1; 9 nucleotides line up with TRBD1. The sequenced sample was naive CD4+ T cells sorted from blood. This sample's subset: CD45RA+ positively selected. As DNA, the CDR3 is TGTGCCAGTACCTTGACAGGGGGCAATGAGCAGTTCTTC. The encoded protein is CASTLTGGNEQFF.